This T cell receptor beta chain was identified during a study of blood T cell repertoires in COVID-19. Germline loops: CDR1 MNHEY, CDR2 SVGAGI. The trim removed 6 bases at V and 6 bases at J, leaving 9 bases unmatched. This CDR3 spans 15 amino acids. Method: immunoSEQ multiplex PCR; TCRdb's copy keeps in-frame clones and lacks some. The sample consists of 200,000 to 250,000 clones, about four fifths of them appearing once. This sequence originates from a man between 60 and 70 years old who had recovered from COVID-19. This chain uses TRBV6-5 with TRBJ2-2; 8 nucleotides match TRBD1. Specimen: PBMCs or T cells enriched from blood (not recorded which). This CDR3 reads CASRNPGQAAGELFF. The DNA of the CDR3 is TGTGCCAGCAGAAATCCGGGACAGGCGGCCGGGGAGCTGTTTTTT.